This TCR beta chain emerged from a study of T cells in localized non-small cell lung cancer. Overall study findings and caveats: Heterogeneity within the tumor remains possible, as just one region underwent sequencing. Longer survival (overall) was linked to higher T cell density in blood. There was higher T cell clonality in uninvolved adjacent lung than in tumor, and it was highest there. Adjacent lung tissue had a median about 58 of the top 100 clones found in the tumor.

Germline V gives CDR1 MNHEY, CDR2 SMNVEV (reference sequence). The CDR3 has 21 residues. V lost 6 bases and J lost 3, with 34 bases in between. A note on this clone: Its cognate antigen is unknown.

Method: immunoSEQ multiplex PCR; TCRdb's copy keeps in-frame clones and lacks some. The data hold tens of thousands of clones, with roughly 86% observed a single time. The sequence was collected from a man between 40 and 75 years old with stage II lung adenocarcinoma. The chain carries TRBV27 and TRBJ2-3; D perhaps matches TRBD1 (6 bases). Sequenced here: PBMCs, sampled before any cancer treatment. CDR3: CASREFGTHGAGTLATDTQYF. The CDR3 bases are TGTGCCAGCAGAGAATTTGGGACGCACGGAGCAGGGACACTTGCTACAGATACGCAGTATTTT.